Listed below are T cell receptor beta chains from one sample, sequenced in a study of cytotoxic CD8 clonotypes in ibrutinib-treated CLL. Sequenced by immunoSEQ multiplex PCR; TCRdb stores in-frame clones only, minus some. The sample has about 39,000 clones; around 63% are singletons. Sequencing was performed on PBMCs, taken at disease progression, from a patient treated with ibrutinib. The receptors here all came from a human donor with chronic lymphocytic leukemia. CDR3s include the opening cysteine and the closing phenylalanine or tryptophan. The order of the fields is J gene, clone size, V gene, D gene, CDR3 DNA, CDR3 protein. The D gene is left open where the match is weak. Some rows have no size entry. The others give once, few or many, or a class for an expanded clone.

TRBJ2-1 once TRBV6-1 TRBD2 TGTGCCAGCAGTGACGCCCGGGGGGCCTACAATGAGCAGTTCTTC CASSDARGAYNEQFF
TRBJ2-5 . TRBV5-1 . TGCGCCAGCAGCACGGAAGAGACCCAGTACTTC CASSTEETQYF
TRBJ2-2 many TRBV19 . TGTGCCAGTAGTTCTTTCTACAGGGCCACCGGGGAGCTGTTTTTT CASSSFYRATGELFF
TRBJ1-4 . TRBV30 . TGTGCCTGGAATGGCGGGACAACTAATGAAAAACTGTTTTTT CAWNGGTTNEKLFF
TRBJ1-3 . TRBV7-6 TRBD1 TGTGCCAGCAGCGACCGGACAGGGCTGCGGGAAGGTGGAAACACCATATATTTT CASSDRTGLREGGNTIYF
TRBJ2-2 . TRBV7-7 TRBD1 TGTGCCTGTGGGACAGGGAGAAACACCGGGGAGCTGTTTTTT CACGTGRNTGELFF
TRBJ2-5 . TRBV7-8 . TGTGCCACGAGGGACTCTCAAGAGACCCAGTACTTC CATRDSQETQYF
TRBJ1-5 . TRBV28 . TGTGCCAGCAGTTTAAGGAGGGCGGGTGGCAATCAGCCCCAGCATTTT CASSLRRAGGNQPQHF
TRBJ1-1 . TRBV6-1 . TGTGCCAGCAGTGAAGCGTGGCCCTCCCGGGGAGCTTTCTTT CASSEAWPSRGAFF
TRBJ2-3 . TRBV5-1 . TGCGCCAGCAGCTTGACGGGACAGGCGGGAGTAGGAGATACGCAGTATTTT CASSLTGQAGVGDTQYF
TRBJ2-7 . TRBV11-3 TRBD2 TGTGCCAGCAGCTTAGGGTCTAGCGGGAGTAAGCAGTACTTC CASSLGSSGSKQYF
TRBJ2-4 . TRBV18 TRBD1 TGTGCCAGCTCACCAGGGACAGGGGCCAAAAACATTCAGTACTTC CASSPGTGAKNIQYF
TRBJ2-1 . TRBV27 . TGTGCCAGCAGTGTGGGCGGGTACAATGAGCAGTTCTTC CASSVGGYNEQFF
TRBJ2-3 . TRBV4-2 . TGTGCCAGCAGCCAAGATCCACCAGATACGCAGTATTTT CASSQDPPDTQYF
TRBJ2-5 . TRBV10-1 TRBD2 TGCGCCAGCAGTGAAGGTTTAGCGGGGACGCAAGAGACCCAGTACTTC CASSEGLAGTQETQYF
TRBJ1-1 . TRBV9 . TGTGCCAGCAGCGTTGCCCCGAACACTGAAGCTTTCTTT CASSVAPNTEAFF
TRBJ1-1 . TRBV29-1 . TGCGCGGGCAAGCAGGGCTTCACTGAAGCTTTCTTT CAGKQGFTEAFF
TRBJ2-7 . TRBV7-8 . TGTGCCAGCAGCCCGAGGGGGGGCTCCTACGAGCAGTACTTC CASSPRGGSYEQYF
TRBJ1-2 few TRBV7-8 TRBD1 TGTGCCAGCAGCACACCCACGGACAGGGAGGTGGCTGGCTACACCTTC CASSTPTDREVAGYTF
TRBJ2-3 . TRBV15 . TGTGCCACCAGCAGGCCCTCAATGGATACGCAGTATTTT CATSRPSMDTQYF
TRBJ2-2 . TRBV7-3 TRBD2 TGTGCCAGCAGCCCGCGGACTAGCCCCGAAGGCGGCGGGGAGCTGTTTTTT CASSPRTSPEGGGELFF
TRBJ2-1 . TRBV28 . TGTGCCAGCACCCTCCCGGGCCTCGATGAGCAGTTCTTC CASTLPGLDEQFF
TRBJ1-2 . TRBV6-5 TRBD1 TGTGCCAGCAGACGAGTGGGACAGGGAAACTATGGCTACACCTTC CASRRVGQGNYGYTF
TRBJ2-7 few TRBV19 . TGTGCCAGTAGTATTTGGGAACCGGGACTCTCCTACGAGCAGTACTTC CASSIWEPGLSYEQYF
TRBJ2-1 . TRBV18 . TGTGCCAGCTCACCACGGACTTTGAATGAGCAGTTCTTC CASSPRTLNEQFF
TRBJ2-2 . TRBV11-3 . TGTGCCAGCAGCTTATCGTGGCAGGCGAACACCGGGGAGCTGTTTTTT CASSLSWQANTGELFF
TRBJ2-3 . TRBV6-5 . TGTGCCAGCAGTCCCGGGACCTTGAGAGATACGCAGTATTTT CASSPGTLRDTQYF
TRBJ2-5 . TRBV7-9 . TGTGCCAGCAGCCCCGGGACCTGGGAGACCCAGTACTTC CASSPGTWETQYF
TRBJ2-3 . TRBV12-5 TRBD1 TGTGCTAGTGGTTCCAGCAGGGACAGGACGATGGTTACGCAGTATTTT CASGSSRDRTMVTQYF
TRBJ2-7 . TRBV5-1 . TGCGCCAGCAGCATAGACAGATACCCCTACGAGCAGTACTTC CASSIDRYPYEQYF
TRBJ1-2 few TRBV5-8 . TGTGCCAGCAGCTTGTTGGTGAACTATGGCTACACCTTC CASSLLVNYGYTF
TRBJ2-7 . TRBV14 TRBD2 TGTGCCAGCAGTTTCGGGATAGCGGGAGGCGAGGGGGAGCAGTACTTC CASSFGIAGGEGEQYF
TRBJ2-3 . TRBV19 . TGTGCCAGTAGTATGGGTGGGGGCGAGGATACGCAGTATTTT CASSMGGGEDTQYF
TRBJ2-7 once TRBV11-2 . TGTGCCAGCAGCTTAACCCAGGGGCCTACCTACGAGCAGTACTTC CASSLTQGPTYEQYF
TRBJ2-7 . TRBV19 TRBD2 TGTGCCAGTAGTGTCATAGCGGGAGTTGGTTACGAGCAGTACTTC CASSVIAGVGYEQYF
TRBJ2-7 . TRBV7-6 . TGTGCCAGCAGCTTAGGGGACTCCTACGAGCAGTACTTC CASSLGDSYEQYF
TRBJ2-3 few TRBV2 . TGTGCCAGCAGGGGTCGGGTAGCGGCTACAGATACGCAGTATTTT CASRGRVAATDTQYF
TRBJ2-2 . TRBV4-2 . TGTGCCAGCAGCCAAGTTGCCCAGGTGCCCGGGGAGCTGTTTTTT CASSQVAQVPGELFF
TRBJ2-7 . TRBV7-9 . TGTGCCAGCAGCTTAGACTACTTCTCCTACGAGCAGTACTTC CASSLDYFSYEQYF
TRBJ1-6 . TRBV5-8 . TGTGCCAGCAGGCTCGGGAGAGGAGGGAATTCACCCCTCCACTTT CASRLGRGGNSPLHF
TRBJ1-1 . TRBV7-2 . TGTGCCAGCAGCCCAAGGCCCACTGAAGCTTTCTTT CASSPRPTEAFF
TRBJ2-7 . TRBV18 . TGTGCCAGCTCACCAGGTACATTGGGACTCAAAAGCTCCTACGAGCAGTACTTC CASSPGTLGLKSSYEQYF
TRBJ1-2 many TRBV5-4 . TGTGCCAGCAGCTTGGATGGACGGCGCTACACCTTC CASSLDGRRYTF
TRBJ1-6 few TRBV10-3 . TGTGCCATCAGGACGACGGTAAATTCACCCCTCCACTTT CAIRTTVNSPLHF
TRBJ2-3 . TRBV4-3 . TGCGCCAGCAGCCCGGGGGGCGCATCAGATACGCAGTATTTT CASSPGGASDTQYF
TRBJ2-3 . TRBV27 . TGTGCCAGCAGTTTCTCACTCGGGACTTCCAGAGGGGGCAACACAGATACGCAGTATTTT CASSFSLGTSRGGNTDTQYF
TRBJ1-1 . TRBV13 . TGTGCCAGCAGCCGCGGACAGATGAACACTGAAGCTTTCTTT CASSRGQMNTEAFF
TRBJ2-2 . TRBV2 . TGTGCCAGCAGTGTTTCGACAGCGAACACCGGGGAGCTGTTTTTT CASSVSTANTGELFF
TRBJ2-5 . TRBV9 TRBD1 TGTGCCAGCAGCACGACAGGGGGTAAGGAGACCCAGTACTTC CASSTTGGKETQYF
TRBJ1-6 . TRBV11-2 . TGTGCCAGCAGCTTAGAGAGCTCCTATAATTCACCCCTCCACTTT CASSLESSYNSPLHF
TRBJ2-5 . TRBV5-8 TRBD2 TGTGCCAGCAGCTTTGTGTTCGGGACTAGCACAATGGAGACCCAGTACTTC CASSFVFGTSTMETQYF
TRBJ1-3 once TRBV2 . TGTGCCAGCAGTTTGACGGCGAGCTCTGGAAACACCATATATTTT CASSLTASSGNTIYF
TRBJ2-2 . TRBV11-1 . TGTGCCAGCAGCTCTCAGGGAGCGAACACCGGGGAGCTGTTTTTT CASSSQGANTGELFF
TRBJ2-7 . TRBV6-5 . TGTGCCAGCAGTTATTCAAGGACGGCGTTTGACGAGCAGTACTTC CASSYSRTAFDEQYF
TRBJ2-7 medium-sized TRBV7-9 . TGTGCCAGCAGCTTAGGGGACGAGCAGTACTTC CASSLGDEQYF
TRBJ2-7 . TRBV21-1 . TGTGCCAGCAGCAAAGCGCCCTACTTCTCGGGACTAGCGGGAGCAGAGCAGTACTTC CASSKAPYFSGLAGAEQYF
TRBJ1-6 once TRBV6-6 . TGTGCCAGCAGAGGTTCAGGGTCCCCTAATTCACCCCTCCACTTT CASRGSGSPNSPLHF
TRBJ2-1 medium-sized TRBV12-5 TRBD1 TGTGCTAGTGGCTCCGGGGACAGATTAATCAATGAGCAGTTCTTC CASGSGDRLINEQFF